Listed below are T cell receptor beta chains from one sample, sequenced in a study of blood T cell repertoires in COVID-19. Libraries were prepared by immunoSEQ multiplex PCR; TCRdb keeps only in-frame clonotypes and omits some of them. The data hold approximately 250,000 clones, with less than 90% observed a single time. The sequenced sample was peripheral blood. Receptors were obtained from a man aged 55 to 69 who had recovered from COVID-19. Each CDR3 is given with its conserved first and last residue. Each record gives: V gene, J gene, clone size, D gene, CDR3 protein, CDR3 DNA. A D gene is named only where the DNA matches it firmly. Clone size, where shown, is once, few, many, or a class for clones that have expanded.

V gene: TRBV5-1
J gene: TRBJ2-7
clone size: .
D gene: .
CDR3 protein: CASSLVTQYEQYF
CDR3 DNA: TGCGCCAGCAGCTTGGTCACGCAGTACGAGCAGTACTTC

V gene: TRBV12-5
J gene: TRBJ2-1
clone size: .
D gene: TRBD2
CDR3 protein: CASGLTSGRFYEQFF
CDR3 DNA: TGTGCTAGTGGTTTGACTAGCGGGAGATTCTATGAGCAGTTCTTC

V gene: TRBV7-3
J gene: TRBJ2-3
clone size: once
D gene: .
CDR3 protein: CASSLTFRDTQYF
CDR3 DNA: TGTGCCAGCAGCTTAACGTTTCGAGATACGCAGTATTTT

V gene: TRBV3-1/TRBV3-2
J gene: TRBJ1-3
clone size: many
D gene: .
CDR3 protein: CASSQNTGPGNTIYF
CDR3 DNA: TGTGCCAGCAGCCAGAATACAGGGCCTGGAAACACCATATATTTT

V gene: TRBV5-6
J gene: TRBJ2-2
clone size: .
D gene: .
CDR3 protein: CASSLVQAELFF
CDR3 DNA: TGTGCCAGCAGCTTGGTACAGGCGGAGCTGTTTTTT

V gene: TRBV4-2
J gene: TRBJ2-2
clone size: few
D gene: TRBD2
CDR3 protein: CASSLGGLAGADGELFF
CDR3 DNA: TGTGCCAGCAGCCTTGGGGGACTAGCGGGAGCTGACGGGGAGCTGTTTTTT

V gene: TRBV5-4
J gene: TRBJ2-3
clone size: .
D gene: TRBD2
CDR3 protein: CASSQPRTSGRASGDTQYF
CDR3 DNA: TGTGCCAGCAGCCAGCCTAGGACTAGCGGGAGGGCCTCGGGAGATACGCAGTATTTT

V gene: TRBV9
J gene: TRBJ2-7
clone size: few
D gene: TRBD2
CDR3 protein: CASSVSGRSHEQYF
CDR3 DNA: TGTGCCAGCAGCGTCTCCGGGAGGAGCCACGAGCAGTACTTC

V gene: TRBV11-2
J gene: TRBJ1-1
clone size: .
D gene: TRBD1
CDR3 protein: CASSFTRGTGRITEAFF
CDR3 DNA: TGTGCCAGCAGCTTTACCAGGGGGACAGGGAGGATCACTGAAGCTTTCTTT

V gene: TRBV2
J gene: TRBJ2-7
clone size: .
D gene: TRBD1
CDR3 protein: CASSGGGNRGLYEQYF
CDR3 DNA: TGTGCCAGCAGTGGCGGTGGGAACAGGGGGCTATACGAGCAGTACTTC

V gene: TRBV7-9
J gene: TRBJ2-5
clone size: .
D gene: .
CDR3 protein: CASSLVNRVRETQYF
CDR3 DNA: TGTGCCAGCAGCTTGGTTAACAGGGTCCGGGAGACCCAGTACTTC

V gene: TRBV9
J gene: TRBJ1-2
clone size: .
D gene: TRBD1
CDR3 protein: CASSVEWLGRGNYGYTF
CDR3 DNA: TGTGCCAGCAGCGTAGAGTGGTTGGGCAGGGGGAACTATGGCTACACCTTC

V gene: TRBV18
J gene: TRBJ1-3
clone size: few
D gene: TRBD1
CDR3 protein: CASSPTTGGSSGNTIYF
CDR3 DNA: TGTGCCAGCTCACCTACGACAGGGGGGAGCTCTGGAAACACCATATATTTT

V gene: TRBV5-4
J gene: TRBJ2-3
clone size: .
D gene: TRBD2
CDR3 protein: CASSAPSAGGWDTQYF
CDR3 DNA: TGTGCCAGCAGCGCGCCCTCCGCGGGAGGATGGGATACGCAGTATTTT

V gene: TRBV6-5
J gene: TRBJ1-3
clone size: .
D gene: TRBD1
CDR3 protein: CAIGTGGNTIYF
CDR3 DNA: TGTGCCATCGGGACAGGTGGAAACACCATATATTTT

V gene: TRBV12-5
J gene: TRBJ1-1
clone size: .
D gene: .
CDR3 protein: CASDNTVNTEAFF
CDR3 DNA: TGTGCTAGTGATAACACAGTGAACACTGAAGCTTTCTTT

V gene: TRBV15
J gene: TRBJ1-5
clone size: many
D gene: TRBD1
CDR3 protein: CATSPRQGGNQPQHF
CDR3 DNA: TGTGCCACCAGCCCGCGACAGGGGGGTAATCAGCCCCAGCATTTT

V gene: TRBV27
J gene: TRBJ1-6
clone size: few
D gene: TRBD1
CDR3 protein: CASSYRGNRGSYNSPLHF
CDR3 DNA: TGTGCCAGCAGTTATAGGGGCAACAGGGGATCCTATAATTCACCCCTCCACTTT

V gene: TRBV7-9
J gene: TRBJ1-4
clone size: few
D gene: TRBD1
CDR3 protein: CASSARQGATEKLFF
CDR3 DNA: TGTGCCAGCAGCGCAAGACAGGGGGCAACGGAAAAACTGTTTTTT

V gene: TRBV28
J gene: TRBJ1-6
clone size: few
D gene: TRBD1
CDR3 protein: CASSPDRVSYNSPLHF
CDR3 DNA: TGTGCCAGCAGCCCTGACAGGGTTTCCTATAATTCACCCCTCCACTTT

V gene: TRBV5-5
J gene: TRBJ2-7
clone size: .
D gene: .
CDR3 protein: CASSLGGRTWTSEFYEQYF
CDR3 DNA: TGTGCCAGCAGCTTGGGGGGGCGAACATGGACATCGGAATTCTACGAGCAGTACTTC

V gene: TRBV27
J gene: TRBJ2-7
clone size: .
D gene: TRBD2
CDR3 protein: CASSATSGGLEQYF
CDR3 DNA: TGTGCCAGCAGTGCGACTAGCGGGGGCCTTGAGCAGTACTTC

V gene: TRBV21-1
J gene: TRBJ2-3
clone size: once
D gene: .
CDR3 protein: CASSRQPQGLLRCDTQYF
CDR3 DNA: TGTGCCAGCAGCCGCCAACCACAGGGCCTCCTGCGGTGCGATACGCAGTATTTT

V gene: TRBV6-5
J gene: TRBJ2-1
clone size: .
D gene: TRBD1
CDR3 protein: CASKKWGTGGSEQFF
CDR3 DNA: TGTGCCAGCAAAAAATGGGGGACAGGGGGCAGTGAGCAGTTCTTC